This entry is about one T cell receptor beta chain. This clonotype occurred a few times. No cognate antigen has been identified for it. No quality values exist for individual bases; no much larger clone is one base distant. There are 14 amino acids in the CDR3, from cysteine to phenylalanine inclusive. Only the CDR3 part of the read is kept: 42 bases, read in frame from the first base. V is reduced by 3 bases and J by 1 base, leaving a spacing of 9 bases between them. CDR1 is given as LNHDA and CDR2 as SQIVND, both from the germline V gene (reference sequence). These data originate in a study of tumor-infiltrating lymphocytes in primary liver carcinoma listed by TCRdb under 2017. A note on the overall study: The five patients, three men and two women aged 30 to 69 years, had hepatocellular carcinoma (four) or combined HCC and intrahepatic cholangiocarcinoma (one). Roughly 3.65 to 7.5 million productive TCRbeta reads were obtained per sample, and no significant difference in read depth was found between tissue types. The study combined TCRbeta repertoire sequencing, expression microarrays and whole-exome sequencing across five regions of each liver tumor, with adjacent normal tissue and blood. Technical replicate repertoires showed high reproducibility, with mean shared-clone rates about 0.91 and correlation coefficients above 0.95. The five patients had tumors staged T1-T3 N0M0, with maximum diameters ranging from roughly 4 to 10 cm. A total of some 35 specimens from 5 patients went through TCRbeta repertoire sequencing, namely 25 tumor regions, 5 adjacent noncancerous liver tissues and 5 peripheral blood samples. Results the study describes overall, beyond this receptor: A significantly larger repertoire fraction was made up by the top 250 clones in tumors than in blood (p = 0.039). Because the samples were bulk and unsorted, CD4+ and CD8+ T cell repertoires could not be compared. Only the TCR beta chain was sequenced, which likely underestimates true repertoire diversity because unpaired alpha chains were not captured. Only 4 or 5 patients were included in the study, and the authors note that the findings should be validated in a larger study. Repertoire overlap was higher between tumor regions (mean about 35%) than tumor-adjacent (17%) or tumor-blood (approximately 14%) pairs, consistent with antigen-driven expansion.

Without any cell sorting, total RNA and DNA were co-extracted from about 20-30 mg of bulk tissue using the AllPrep DNA/RNA mini kit. Between late 2015 and March 2016, a handful of patients in China with histopathologically diagnosed primary liver carcinoma had surgical resection. At the time of sampling, the patients had chronic HBV infection and had not received any treatment. Fresh tumor and adjacent tissue pieces were bisected, with one half stored in RNAlater at -80 degrees C and the other half sent for histology. Starting from about 500 ng total RNA, TCRbeta-specific cDNA was produced by reverse transcription with a constant-region primer and ProtoScript II reverse transcriptase. TCRbeta libraries were built with three nested multiplex PCR rounds, a slightly modified ARM-PCR procedure. Each of the first two PCR rounds ran for approximately 9 cycles using multiplex TRBV1-TRBV30 forward primers together with a Cbeta reverse primer. A final 25-cycle PCR with Deep VentR polymerase added sample barcodes and Illumina adapters. Before sequencing, amplicons of 200-500 bp were purified from gel using a QIAquick gel extraction kit. An Illumina HiSeq 2500 was used to sequence the TCRbeta amplicons with 250-bp paired-end reads. The paper's processing steps were these. Trimmomatic v0.33 was used to quality-trim the reads, and FLASH v1.2.11 was used to merge paired reads so that full CDR3 sequences could be recovered. MiGEC v1.2.1b assigned V, D and J germline segments to the rearranged TCRbeta sequences. VDJtools v1.0.0 computed clonotype statistics and Shannon-Wiener diversity indices. Except for diversity analysis, only each sample's 250 most abundant clonotypes were used in subsequent analyses to reduce sampling bias. TCRdb trimmed public reads at Q25 via fastp, called clones via MiXCR and kept in-frame beta chains. All rows with the same CDR3 protein become a single entry with the most common DNA and genes. Clone size and V and J calls follow TCRdb, not the original study. In all, the sample holds more than 100,000 distinct CDR3 sequences, and roughly 75% of those were seen once. Jointly, the top ten make up more than 8% of the sample.

Sequenced sample: tumor-adjacent normal liver tissue. The origin of this receptor is a woman in her sixties or seventies with primary liver carcinoma and hepatitis B virus infection. This receptor chain uses TRBV19 and TRBJ1-1, with the identity of the D gene unclear. Here is the DNA: TGTGCCAGTAGTATGCTGGGCCAGAACACTGAAGCTTTCTTT. Its protein product is CASSMLGQNTEAFF.